The rows below give T cell receptor beta chains drawn from one sample of a study of vaccination effects on CD4 cells after COVID-19. What these receptors recognize is not known. Clones were sequenced by immunoSEQ multiplex PCR, and TCRdb holds only the in-frame ones, with some missing. The sample lists some 30,000 clones, 80% to 85% occurring once. The material was CD4+ T cells from PBMCs cultured with SARS-CoV-2 spike peptides, obtained after COVID-19 vaccination. Receptor source: a human donor who received a COVID-19 vaccine. Some clones in this sample may be carry-over from other donors' samples. Each CDR3 is given with its conserved first and last residue. The order of the fields is V gene, CDR3 protein.

TRBV7-2 CASSFSTYGYTF
TRBV5-1 CASRFQRGIQETQYF
TRBV7-2 CASSLNGGLADTQYF
TRBV4-2 CASSQEETQYF
TRBV25-1 CASSELQGSTEAFF
TRBV2 CASSAADNEQFF
TRBV29-1 CSVASGGAADTQYF
TRBV6-6 CATTGTENYGYTF
TRBV5-6 CASSPGTQSFYGYTF
TRBV5-1 CASRPGQELHPLYF
TRBV6-5 CASRYREGSSYNEQFF
TRBV2 CASSRGTNEKLFF
TRBV10-2 CASASFGLAGGETQYF
TRBV6-5 CASSYSGLDGYTF
TRBV19 CASKDRVHREQFF
TRBV19 CASTRHRQEFTAGELFF
TRBV2 CASSEPVGIAGELFF
TRBV3-1/TRBV3-2 CASSRGTSGETGELFF
TRBV6-1 CASSEPSSGANVLTF
TRBV14 CASSQQGAGELFF
TRBV6-5 CASSYSVTGENYGYTF
TRBV3-1/TRBV3-2 CASSPSTQGAKETQYF
TRBV2 CASSEGLVVSTQYF
TRBV18 CASSPLDRVGDTEAFF
TRBV19 CASSIRSSGANVLTF
TRBV4-3 CASSPGRGTSTDTQYF
TRBV7-9 CASSRGGAGYNEQFF
TRBV12-2 CASRLFRDSLFYGYTF
TRBV5-1 CASSPVGGGNQPQHF
TRBV7-8 CASSYTRGDTEAFF
TRBV2 CASRAGQGLSNEQFF
TRBV29-1 CSVGEGYYGYTF
TRBV7-2 CASSLWGLAGGTNTGELFF
TRBV18 CASSLTQGGGGTDTQYF
TRBV5-1 CASSAGTASYGYTF
TRBV6-1 CASSDPGGTQYF
TRBV6-5 CASRNRGGGETQYF
TRBV2 CASSGVKGLTYGYTF
TRBV4-1 CASSQGYGAIEAFF
TRBV3-1/TRBV3-2 CASSQVLYSGGSRETQYF
TRBV6-5 CASSLSDQPQHF
TRBV12-5 CASGLAGREETQYF
TRBV19 CASSRTGGYTNEKLFF
TRBV4-2 CASSQDSSPGEWGYGYTF
TRBV7-9 CASSSFGGPQETQYF